These T cell receptor beta chains were read from a single sample in a study of T cell changes during pregnancy in multiple sclerosis. Libraries were prepared by immunoSEQ multiplex PCR; TCRdb keeps only in-frame clonotypes and omits some of them. The data hold about 75,000 clones, with roughly 94% observed a single time. This specimen was CD4+ T cells from peripheral blood mononuclear cells, taken after pregnancy. These TCRs come from a female donor with multiple sclerosis, enrolled in a pregnancy study. CDR3s include the opening cysteine and the closing phenylalanine or tryptophan. D genes are given only for firm matches. Size values are once, few and many counts, or a class for expanded clones, and some rows have none.

.,TRBJ1-2,TRBD1,TRBV5-4,TGTGCCAGCAGCGGAGGACAGGGGAGATCCAACTATGGCTACACCTTC,CASSGGQGRSNYGYTF
.,TRBJ2-3,.,TRBV19,TGTGCCACCAGCTCCGGGAGCACAGATACGCAGTATTTT,CATSSGSTDTQYF
.,TRBJ1-5,TRBD1,TRBV28,TGTGCCAGCAGTAGCGGGACAGGGGATCGTGGCAATCAGCCCCAGCATTTT,CASSSGTGDRGNQPQHF
.,TRBJ2-1,TRBD2,TRBV14,TGTGCCAGCAGCCAACTAGCGGGTTACAATGAGCAGTTCTTC,CASSQLAGYNEQFF
.,TRBJ1-1,.,TRBV7-2,TGTGCCAGCAGCTTTGGGGCGACGGGTCACACTGAAGCTTTCTTT,CASSFGATGHTEAFF
few,TRBJ1-1,.,TRBV30,TGTGCCTGGAGTAACAAAGGGGGCACTGAAGCTTTCTTT,CAWSNKGGTEAFF
once,TRBJ2-2,.,TRBV11-2,TGTGCCAGCAGCTTAGGGGCGGGACCTAACACCGGGGAGCTGTTTTTT,CASSLGAGPNTGELFF
.,TRBJ2-2,TRBD1,TRBV5-1,TGCGCCAGCAGCTCCGGGACAGTCGGGACCGGGGAGCTGTTTTTT,CASSSGTVGTGELFF
.,TRBJ1-2,.,TRBV6-5,TGTGCCAGCAGTTACGCCTCCGGGAACTATGGCTACACCTTC,CASSYASGNYGYTF
.,TRBJ2-2,.,TRBV28,TGTGCCAGCAGTTTAAGAGGGTCTGGCGGGGAGCTGTTTTTT,CASSLRGSGGELFF
.,TRBJ2-7,TRBD2,TRBV7-8,TGTGCCAGCAGCTTTCGGGGGACTAGCGGGTTCCGAGACTACGAGCAGTACTTC,CASSFRGTSGFRDYEQYF
once,TRBJ2-5,TRBD1,TRBV5-1,TGCGCCAGCAGCATGACAGGGACCAAAGAGACCCAGTACTTC,CASSMTGTKETQYF
.,TRBJ2-1,TRBD2,TRBV28,TGTGCCAGCGGGATACAGGGACTAGCGGGAAGAAATGAGCAGTTCTTC,CASGIQGLAGRNEQFF
.,TRBJ2-1,TRBD2,TRBV7-2,TGTGCCAGCAGCTTAGCCGGGACTACATCCCACAATGAGCAGTTCTTC,CASSLAGTTSHNEQFF
.,TRBJ2-3,.,TRBV4-2,TGTGCCAGCAGCCAGGGCCCGAGGGCAGTAGATACGCAGTATTTT,CASSQGPRAVDTQYF
.,TRBJ2-1,TRBD2,TRBV7-6,TGTGCCAGCAGCTTTAGGCGGGGGTACAATGAGCAGTTCTTC,CASSFRRGYNEQFF
.,TRBJ1-2,TRBD1,TRBV7-2,TGTGCCAGCAGCTTAGGGGGACAGGGAAGAACCTTC,CASSLGGQGRTF
.,TRBJ2-5,TRBD1,TRBV28,TGTGCCAGCAGACCCGACAGGGTAGTAGAGACCCAGTACTTC,CASRPDRVVETQYF
.,TRBJ1-3,.,TRBV28,TGTGCCAGCAGTTTCCCAGGGCCCTCCGGAAACACCATATATTTT,CASSFPGPSGNTIYF
.,TRBJ2-7,TRBD1,TRBV7-8,TGTGCCAGCAGTCTCGGGACAGGGGTCTACGAGCAGTACTTC,CASSLGTGVYEQYF
.,TRBJ2-1,.,TRBV15,TGTGCCACCAGCAGAGACCGGGGGACTGGCTACAATGAGCAGTTCTTC,CATSRDRGTGYNEQFF
.,TRBJ1-1,.,TRBV6-5,TGTGCCAGCACCTCCGGGGTCACTGAAGCTTTCTTT,CASTSGVTEAFF
.,TRBJ2-5,TRBD2,TRBV27,TGTGCCAGCAGTTTATCGAGGCTAGCGGGAGAGACCCAGTACTTC,CASSLSRLAGETQYF
.,TRBJ2-7,.,TRBV12-2,TGTGCAAGTCATTCAGGGCACGAGCAGTACTTC,CASHSGHEQYF
.,TRBJ2-1,TRBD2,TRBV5-1,TGCGCCAGCAGCTTAACCGGGACTAGCGGGAGTTGGAGTTATTCCTACAATGAGCAGTTCTTC,CASSLTGTSGSWSYSYNEQFF
.,TRBJ2-5,TRBD2,TRBV6-5,TGTGCCACCAGACCGGGACTAGTAGCGACCCAGTACTTC,CATRPGLVATQYF
.,TRBJ2-7,.,TRBV7-9,TGTGCCAGCAGCTTACTCTCTAGCGCAACCTACGAGCAGTACTTC,CASSLLSSATYEQYF
.,TRBJ2-7,TRBD1,TRBV6-5,TGTGCCAGCAGTCAGGGACAGGGCTTCTCCTACGAGCAGTACTTC,CASSQGQGFSYEQYF
.,TRBJ2-1,TRBD1,TRBV19,TGTGCCAGTAGCGCGACAGGGGAATACAATGAGCAGTTCTTC,CASSATGEYNEQFF
.,TRBJ2-2,TRBD1,TRBV7-6,TGTGCCAGCAGCTCTAGGGGGGGACAGGGTGCGAACACCGGGGAGCTGTTTTTT,CASSSRGGQGANTGELFF
once,TRBJ2-7,.,TRBV28,TGTGCCAGCAGTTTGGGCAGGACCTACGAGCAGTACTTC,CASSLGRTYEQYF
.,TRBJ1-4,TRBD1,TRBV11-2,TGTGCCAGCAGCTTCGGAAAAGGGGGCCCTAATGAAAAACTGTTTTTT,CASSFGKGGPNEKLFF
.,TRBJ2-3,.,TRBV28,TGTGCCAGCAGTTTAGGCCGGGCCCCAGGGCGCACAGATACGCAGTATTTT,CASSLGRAPGRTDTQYF
.,TRBJ2-2,TRBD2,TRBV28,TGTGCCAGTCCCCCAAAATTTAGCGGGAGGAAAAGCATCGGGGAGCTGTTTTTT,CASPPKFSGRKSIGELFF
.,TRBJ2-3,.,TRBV29-1,TGCAGCGCCCAAGGCGGAGGAGGTTTCACAGATACGCAGTATTTT,CSAQGGGGFTDTQYF
.,TRBJ1-2,.,TRBV14,TGTGCCAGCAGCCAAGCGGCCGAACAGGGTCGCGGCTACACCTTC,CASSQAAEQGRGYTF
.,TRBJ2-1,.,TRBV7-3,TGTGCCAGCAGCCCCCCGGGTACCTACAATGAGCAGTTCTTC,CASSPPGTYNEQFF
.,TRBJ2-1,TRBD2,TRBV28,TGTGCCAGCAGCATGAGCGGGGGGTCCTACAATGAGCAGTTCTTC,CASSMSGGSYNEQFF
.,TRBJ1-5,TRBD1,TRBV10-1,TGCGCCAGCAGCAGGTCGGTGACTGACAGGGATAATTATCAGCCCCAGCATTTT,CASSRSVTDRDNYQPQHF
.,TRBJ2-1,TRBD2,TRBV4-3,TGCGCCAGCAGCCAAGTGGGACTAGCGGGGCAGGGTGAGCAGTTCTTC,CASSQVGLAGQGEQFF
.,TRBJ2-3,TRBD2,TRBV11-3,TGTGCCAGCGGGACTAGCGGGAGGTCAGATACGCAGTATTTT,CASGTSGRSDTQYF
.,TRBJ2-5,TRBD1,TRBV15,TGTGCCACCAGCCGACAGGGGGAGGGCCAAGAGACCCAGTACTTC,CATSRQGEGQETQYF
.,TRBJ2-5,TRBD2,TRBV10-2,TGCGCCAGTCGGGAGGGTGGTTCGGAGACCCAGTACTTC,CASREGGSETQYF
.,TRBJ2-6,.,TRBV7-2,TGTGCCAGCAGCTTCCGACCTTTGGCAGGGCGCTCTGGGGCCAACGTCCTGACTTTC,CASSFRPLAGRSGANVLTF
once,TRBJ2-1,TRBD2,TRBV27,TGTGCCAGCAGTTTCCAGGGACTAGCGGGGTACAATGAGCAGTTCTTC,CASSFQGLAGYNEQFF
.,TRBJ2-2,.,TRBV13,TGTGCCAGCAGCACCAGGTTAGTCGGAACAGTCCTCGGGGAGCTGTTTTTT,CASSTRLVGTVLGELFF
.,TRBJ1-3,TRBD1,TRBV6-1,TGTGCCAGCAGTGAGCCGACAGGGGGCCTAAACACCATATATTTT,CASSEPTGGLNTIYF
.,TRBJ1-2,.,TRBV28,TGTGCCAGCAGTCTGCGTCTCCCTCTCTTTGGCTACACCTTC,CASSLRLPLFGYTF
.,TRBJ2-5,TRBD1,TRBV28,TGTGCCAGCAGGGGACAGGGGGCCAAGGTCGAGACCCAGTACTTC,CASRGQGAKVETQYF
.,TRBJ1-1,TRBD1,TRBV4-2,TGTGCCAGCAGCCAACCTCCGGCAGGGGGCTTAGGCCTGAACACTGAAGCTTTCTTT,CASSQPPAGGLGLNTEAFF
.,TRBJ2-1,.,TRBV5-1,TGCGCCAGCAGCTTGGGGGGCCTAGGTGAGCAGTTCTTC,CASSLGGLGEQFF
once,TRBJ1-2,TRBD1,TRBV5-1,TGCGCCAGCAGCTTAAATTCCTACTGGACAGGGGCTGACTATGGCTACACCTTC,CASSLNSYWTGADYGYTF
.,TRBJ2-1,TRBD2,TRBV27,TGTGCCAGCAGTTTTCTGCGGGAGAAGCAGTTCTTC,CASSFLREKQFF
.,TRBJ1-1,.,TRBV5-1,TGCGCCAGCAGCGTAACCGTACAGGTGAACACTGAAGCTTTCTTT,CASSVTVQVNTEAFF